This T cell receptor beta chain was sequenced in a study of T cells after posttransplantation cyclophosphamide (TCRdb year 2016). Looking at the study overall: The study tracked T cell repertoire reconstitution by TRB sequencing after myeloablative bone marrow transplantation using posttransplantation cyclophosphamide as GVHD prophylaxis. Samples from around 40 PTCy-treated patients and under 20 related bone marrow donors of those patients were subjected to antigen receptor sequencing. TRB sequencing was performed on blood from all 35 or so PTCy patients with 1-year posttransplant specimens. Public TRB sequences were checked against a database of over 3,500 sequences associated with responses to pathogens, tumor antigens, self-antigens and alloantigens. Up to about 3 additional blood samples from 2 to 5.2 years after transplant were also TRB-sequenced in 3 patients, as was pretransplant blood from a handful of patients. Because TRA and TRB clonality correlated tightly in 9 samples, the subsequent TCR analyses were limited to TRB only. Study-wide findings and limitations: Donor-recipient similarity was low at 1-2 months but increased during the first year, and donor CD8+ memory clones often dominated later blood repertoires. The TRB repertoires of T cells infiltrating skin or GI tract showed only limited overlap with the TRB repertoires of T cells in blood. Across the 45 or so patients, TRB clonality was highly associated with recipient CMV seropositivity and CMV reactivation, and diversity with PTCy was similar to that in the CNI/methotrexate controls.

Peripheral blood samples were provided by related bone marrow donors on the day of marrow donation. Mononuclear cells from peripheral blood and bone marrow were separated by Ficoll-Hypaque density centrifugation and then cryopreserved. TRB sequencing was run on genomic DNA with either the immunoSEQ assay at survey resolution or the hsTCRB kit. The study's processing was this. The immunoSEQ software handled the initial read processing, while the LymphoSeq R package was used for the repertoire analyses. Clonality was computed as 1 minus normalized Shannon entropy, and a Gini coefficient was also calculated for each TRB dataset. To infer phenotypes in unsorted samples, TRB sequences from sorted subsets of the recipient or donor were mapped onto unsorted samples from the same recipient. Not all clones reach the TCRdb copy of this immuneACCESS table, which keeps in-frame sequences only. Checked studies attribute under half of the gap to unresolved V genes and leave the rest unexplained. Clonal size and the V and J genes are those of that table, whereas D and trimming came from the DNA. In this sample, about 30,000 clones appear, none counted once only. Approximately 4.3% of the sample is held by the ten biggest clonotypes.

This clone was seen repeatedly, ten times or more. What this receptor recognizes is not known. No quality values exist for individual bases; no much larger clone is one base distant. As encoded in the germline V gene (reference sequence), CDR1 is SEHNR while CDR2 is FQNEAQ. After removal of 10 bases from V and 4 bases from J, the junction retains 10 bases not matched to a gene. Counted from cysteine to phenylalanine, this CDR3 has 14 amino acids. Only the CDR3 part of the read is kept: 42 bases, read in frame from the first base. The V and J segments used are TRBV7-9 and TRBJ1-2; TRBD1 lines up with 9 middle nucleotides. This receptor was taken from a woman aged 30 to 39 in good health and a related stem cell transplant donor. The sample taken for sequencing was PBMCs. This receptor carries the CDR3 CAIMGDRDSYGYTF. The DNA sequence is given as TGTGCCATCATGGGGGACAGGGATTCCTATGGCTACACCTTC.